The T cell receptor beta chain under discussion was sequenced for a study of metastatic and nonmetastatic thyroid tumors. On the study more broadly: The comparison covered peripheral blood and tumor or nodule tissue in malignant and benign thyroid patients.

Study-level results: The study reportedly found significantly higher TCR beta diversity in malignant thyroid tumors than benign nodules, in blood and tumor.

V shed 5 bases and J 5 bases; nucleotides not matched to a gene: 10. Germline values: CDR1 KGHDR, CDR2 SFDVKD. This CDR3 is built from 16 residues. Per the study methods: A classifier for distant metastasis in papillary thyroid cancer was constructed using CDR3 differences observed across clinicopathological groups. MiXCR re-clonotyped the PCR reads for TCRdb. These V and J calls derive from TCRdb rather than the authors' analysis. The table includes about 93,000 clones, roughly 13% detected once. At least ten counts were recorded for this clone. Its specificity is not known. All patients were untreated before thyroid surgery.

This clonotype originated in a female donor with papillary thyroid cancer or a benign thyroid nodule (not recorded which). Some clones in this sample may be carry-over from other donors' samples. Sequencing was carried out using blood. The V gene is TRBV24-1, the J gene TRBJ2-5, with TRBD2 matching 10 bases. CDR3 sequence: CATSGGGSGRLETQYF. The DNA of the CDR3 is TGTGCCACCAGTGGGGGGGGTAGCGGGAGGTTGGAGACCCAGTACTTC.